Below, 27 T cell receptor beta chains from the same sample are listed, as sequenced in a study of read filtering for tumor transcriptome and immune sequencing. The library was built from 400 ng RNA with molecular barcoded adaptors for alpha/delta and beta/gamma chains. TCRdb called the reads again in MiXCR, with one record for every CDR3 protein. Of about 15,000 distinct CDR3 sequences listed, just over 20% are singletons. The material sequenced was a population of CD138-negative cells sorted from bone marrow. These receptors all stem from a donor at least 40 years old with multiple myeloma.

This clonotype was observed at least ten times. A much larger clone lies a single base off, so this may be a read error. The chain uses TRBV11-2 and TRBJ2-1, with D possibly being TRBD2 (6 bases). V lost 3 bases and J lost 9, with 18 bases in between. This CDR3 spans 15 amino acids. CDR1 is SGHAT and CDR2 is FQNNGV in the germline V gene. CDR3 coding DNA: TGTGCCAGCAGCTTGGGGAAGTGGCGGGGCGGTGAGCAGTTCTTC. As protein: CASSLGKWRGGEQFF.

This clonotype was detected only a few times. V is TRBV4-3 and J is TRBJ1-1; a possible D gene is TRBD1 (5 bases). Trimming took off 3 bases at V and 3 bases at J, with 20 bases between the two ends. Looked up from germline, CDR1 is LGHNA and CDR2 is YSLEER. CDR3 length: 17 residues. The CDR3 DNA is TGCGCCAGCAGCCACGACCCTCGTAACAGGCGGGACACTGAAGCTTTCTTT. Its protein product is CASSHDPRNRRDTEAFF.

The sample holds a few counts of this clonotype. The CDR3: CASSQELDTQYF. The CDR3 nucleotides are TGTGCCAGCAGCCAAGAATTAGATACGCAGTATTTT. The rearrangement links TRBV3-1 to TRBJ2-3; D is uncertain. Germline CDR1 reads LGHDT; CDR2 reads YNNKEL (reference sequence). The CDR3 contains 12 residues. Trimming took 0 bases from V and 5 from J, leaving 3 bases between them.

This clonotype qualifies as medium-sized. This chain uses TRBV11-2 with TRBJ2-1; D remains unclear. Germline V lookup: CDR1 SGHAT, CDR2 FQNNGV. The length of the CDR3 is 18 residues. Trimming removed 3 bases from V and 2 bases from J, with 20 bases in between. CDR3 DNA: TGTGCCAGCAGCTTTACGGTCTCTGCGGAATTAACCTACAATGAGCAGTTCTTC. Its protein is CASSFTVSAELTYNEQFF.

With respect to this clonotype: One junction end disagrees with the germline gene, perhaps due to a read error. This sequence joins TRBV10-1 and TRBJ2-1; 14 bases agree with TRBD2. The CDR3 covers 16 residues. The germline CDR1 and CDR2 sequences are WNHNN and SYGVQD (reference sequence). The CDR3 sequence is CASGPGLAGVLGEQFF. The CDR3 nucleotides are TGCGCCAGCGGACCGGGACTAGCGGGGGTCCTCGGGGAACAGTTCTTT.

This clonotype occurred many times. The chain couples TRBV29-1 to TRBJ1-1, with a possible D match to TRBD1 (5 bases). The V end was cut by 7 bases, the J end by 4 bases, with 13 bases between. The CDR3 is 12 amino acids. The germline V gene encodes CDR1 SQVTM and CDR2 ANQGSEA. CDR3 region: CSGALGTTEAFF. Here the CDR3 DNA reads TGCAGCGGGGCCCTCGGGACCACTGAAGCTTTCTTT. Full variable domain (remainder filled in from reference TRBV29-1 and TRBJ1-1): SAVISQKPSRDICQRGTSLTIQCQVDSQVTMMFWYRQQPGQSLTLIATANQGSEATYESGFVIDKFPISRPNLTFSTLTVSNMSPEDSSIYLCSGALGTTEAFFGQGTRLTVV.

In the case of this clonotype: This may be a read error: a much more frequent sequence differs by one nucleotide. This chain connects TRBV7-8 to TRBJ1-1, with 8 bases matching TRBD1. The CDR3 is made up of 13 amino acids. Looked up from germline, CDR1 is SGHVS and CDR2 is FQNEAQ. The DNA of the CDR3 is TGTGCCAGCAGGTGGACAGGGCATACTGAAGCTTGCTTT. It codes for CASRWTGHTEACF.

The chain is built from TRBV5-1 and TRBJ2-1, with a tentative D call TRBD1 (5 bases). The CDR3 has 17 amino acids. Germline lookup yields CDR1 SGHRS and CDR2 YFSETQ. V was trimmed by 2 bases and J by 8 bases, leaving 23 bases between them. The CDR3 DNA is TGCGCCAGCAGCTTTTGGGCTAGGGGTACGCTTAATGATGAGCAGTTCTTC. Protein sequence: CASSFWARGTLNDEQFF.

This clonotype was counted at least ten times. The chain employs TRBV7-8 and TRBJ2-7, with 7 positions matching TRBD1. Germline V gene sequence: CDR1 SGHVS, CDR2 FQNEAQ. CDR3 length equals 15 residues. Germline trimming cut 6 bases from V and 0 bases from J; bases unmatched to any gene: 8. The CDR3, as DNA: TGTGCCAGCAGTTTCTCCGGGACAGCCTCCTACGAGCAGTACTTC. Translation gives CASSFSGTASYEQYF.

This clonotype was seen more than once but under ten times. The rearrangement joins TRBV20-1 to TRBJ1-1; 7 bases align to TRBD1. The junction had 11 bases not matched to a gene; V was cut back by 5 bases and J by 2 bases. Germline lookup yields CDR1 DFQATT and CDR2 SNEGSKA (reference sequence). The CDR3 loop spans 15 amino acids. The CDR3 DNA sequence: TGCAGTGCTTGGGACAGATCCTCACTAAACACTGAAGCTTTCTTT. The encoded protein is CSAWDRSSLNTEAFF.

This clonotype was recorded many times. The CDR3 DNA reads as TGTGCCAGCGGGAGGGGCGACACCGGGGAGCTGTTTTTT. Residues: CASGRGDTGELFF. The chain employs TRBV5-4 and TRBJ2-2, with TRBD2 identical over 7 bases. The CDR3 sequence is 13 residues long. Germline CDR1 is SGHNT and CDR2 is YYREEE (reference sequence). J was trimmed by 3 bases and V by 7 bases; bases with no gene match: 3.

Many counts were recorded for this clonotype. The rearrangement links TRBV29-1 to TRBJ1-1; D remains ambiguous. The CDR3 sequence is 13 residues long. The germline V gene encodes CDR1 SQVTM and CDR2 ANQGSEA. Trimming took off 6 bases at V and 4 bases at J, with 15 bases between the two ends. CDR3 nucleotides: TGCAGCGTCCGCGGGTTCGAAGGCACTGAAGCTTTCTTT. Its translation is CSVRGFEGTEAFF. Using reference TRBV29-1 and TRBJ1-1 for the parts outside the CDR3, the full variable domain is SAVISQKPSRDICQRGTSLTIQCQVDSQVTMMFWYRQQPGQSLTLIATANQGSEATYESGFVIDKFPISRPNLTFSTLTVSNMSPEDSSIYLCSVRGFEGTEAFFGQGTRLTVV.

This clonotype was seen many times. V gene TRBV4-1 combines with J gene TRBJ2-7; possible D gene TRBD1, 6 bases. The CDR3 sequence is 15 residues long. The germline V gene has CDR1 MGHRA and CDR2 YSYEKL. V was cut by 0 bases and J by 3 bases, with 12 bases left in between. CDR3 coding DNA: TGCGCCAGCAGCCAAGATCCACAGGGAGTCTACGAGCAGTACTTC. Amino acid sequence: CASSQDPQGVYEQYF.

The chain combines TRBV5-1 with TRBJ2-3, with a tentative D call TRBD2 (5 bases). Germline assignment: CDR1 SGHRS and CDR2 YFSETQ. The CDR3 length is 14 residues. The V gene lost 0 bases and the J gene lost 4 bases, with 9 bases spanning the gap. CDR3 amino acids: CASSLGRPADTQYF. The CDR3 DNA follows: TGCGCCAGCAGCTTGGGGAGGCCGGCAGATACGCAGTATTTT.

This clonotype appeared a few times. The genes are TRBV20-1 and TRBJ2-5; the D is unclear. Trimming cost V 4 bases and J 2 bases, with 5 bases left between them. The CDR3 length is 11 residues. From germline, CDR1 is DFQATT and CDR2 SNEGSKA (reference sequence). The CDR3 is CSANGQETQYF. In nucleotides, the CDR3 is TGCAGTGCTAACGGGCAAGAGACCCAGTACTTC.

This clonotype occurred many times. The CDR3 DNA reads as TGTGCCAGCACCCTGGACCAGAGCTCCTACAATGAGCAGTTCTTC. Protein product: CASTLDQSSYNEQFF. The chain links TRBV9 to TRBJ2-1; D is unresolved. Trimming took 6 bases from V and 0 from J, leaving 13 bases between them. This CDR3 region has 15 residues. The germline V gene has CDR1 SGDLS and CDR2 YYNGEE. The full variable domain, in which reference TRBV9 and TRBJ2-1 provide the parts outside the CDR3, is DSGVTQTPKHLITATGQRVTLRCSPRSGDLSVYWYQQSLDQGLQFLIQYYNGEERAKGNILERFSAQQFPDLHSELNLSSLELGDSALYFCASTLDQSSYNEQFFGPGTRLTVL.

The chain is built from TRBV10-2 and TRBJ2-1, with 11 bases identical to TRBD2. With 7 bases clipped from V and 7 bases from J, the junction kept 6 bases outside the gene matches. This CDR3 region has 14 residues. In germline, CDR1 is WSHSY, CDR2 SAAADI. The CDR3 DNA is TGCGCCAGCACTGTTAGCGGGAGGGGAAATGAGCAGTTCTTC. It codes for CASTVSGRGNEQFF.

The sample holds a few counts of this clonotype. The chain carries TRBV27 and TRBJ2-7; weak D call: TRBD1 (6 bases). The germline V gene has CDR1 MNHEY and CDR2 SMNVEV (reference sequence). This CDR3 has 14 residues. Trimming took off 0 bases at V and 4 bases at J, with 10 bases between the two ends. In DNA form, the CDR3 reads TGTGCCAGCAGTTTATCTCAGGGGTTGTACGAGCAGTACTTC. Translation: CASSLSQGLYEQYF.

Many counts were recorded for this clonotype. CDR3 DNA sequence: TGTGCCAGCAGCTCCGGACTAGCGGGAGTAGACGAGCAGTACTTC. Protein product: CASSSGLAGVDEQYF. V gene TRBV7-2 combines with J gene TRBJ2-7; 13 bases are a match to TRBD2. Trimming removed 4 bases from V and 5 bases from J; junction bases left unmatched: 5. CDR3 length: 15 amino acids. Germline CDR1 SGHTA, CDR2 FQGNSA.

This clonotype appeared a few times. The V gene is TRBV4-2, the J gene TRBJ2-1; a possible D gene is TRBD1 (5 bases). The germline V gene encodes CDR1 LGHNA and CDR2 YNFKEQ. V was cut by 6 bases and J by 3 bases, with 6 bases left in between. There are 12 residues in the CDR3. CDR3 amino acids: CASRDNYNEQFF. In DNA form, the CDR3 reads TGTGCCAGCAGGGACAACTACAATGAGCAGTTCTTC.

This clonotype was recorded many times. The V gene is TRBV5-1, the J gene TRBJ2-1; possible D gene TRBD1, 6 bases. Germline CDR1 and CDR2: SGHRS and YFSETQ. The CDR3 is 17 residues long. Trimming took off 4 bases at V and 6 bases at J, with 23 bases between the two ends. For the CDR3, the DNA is TGCGCCAGCAGCCCGCTTATGAGCAGGGGCGTGCTCAATGAGCAGTTCTTC. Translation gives CASSPLMSRGVLNEQFF.

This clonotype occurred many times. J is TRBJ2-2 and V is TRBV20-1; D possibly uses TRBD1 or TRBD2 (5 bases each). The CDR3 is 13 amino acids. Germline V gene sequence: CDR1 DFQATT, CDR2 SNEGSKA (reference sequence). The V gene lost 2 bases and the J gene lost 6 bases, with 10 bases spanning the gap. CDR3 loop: CSARHRDPGELFF. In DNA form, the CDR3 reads TGCAGTGCTAGACATAGGGACCCCGGGGAGCTGTTTTTT.

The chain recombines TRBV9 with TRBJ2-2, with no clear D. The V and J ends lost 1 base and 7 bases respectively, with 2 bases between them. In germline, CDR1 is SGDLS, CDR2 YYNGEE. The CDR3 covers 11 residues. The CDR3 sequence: CASSVHGELFF. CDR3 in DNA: TGTGCCAGCAGCGTACACGGGGAGCTGTTTTTT.

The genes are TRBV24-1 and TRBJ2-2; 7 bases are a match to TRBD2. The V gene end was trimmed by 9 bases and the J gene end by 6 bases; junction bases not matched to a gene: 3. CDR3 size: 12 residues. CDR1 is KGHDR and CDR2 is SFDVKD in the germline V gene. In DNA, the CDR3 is TGTGCCACCCCCAGCGGGGCCGGGGAGCTGTTTTTT. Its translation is CATPSGAGELFF.

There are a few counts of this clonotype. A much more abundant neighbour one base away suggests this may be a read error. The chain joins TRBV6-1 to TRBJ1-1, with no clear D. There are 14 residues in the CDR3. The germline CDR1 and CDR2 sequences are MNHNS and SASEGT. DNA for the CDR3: TGTGCCAGCAAATTGGGATCTCCGAACACTGAAGCTCTCTTT. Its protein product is CASKLGSPNTEALF.

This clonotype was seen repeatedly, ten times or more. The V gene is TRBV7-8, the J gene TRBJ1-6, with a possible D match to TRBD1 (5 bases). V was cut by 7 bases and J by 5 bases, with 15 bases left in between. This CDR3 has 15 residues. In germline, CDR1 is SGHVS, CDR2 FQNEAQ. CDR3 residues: CASTSGFLDNSPLHF. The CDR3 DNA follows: TGTGCCAGCACCTCAGGGTTTCTCGATAATTCACCCCTCCACTTT.

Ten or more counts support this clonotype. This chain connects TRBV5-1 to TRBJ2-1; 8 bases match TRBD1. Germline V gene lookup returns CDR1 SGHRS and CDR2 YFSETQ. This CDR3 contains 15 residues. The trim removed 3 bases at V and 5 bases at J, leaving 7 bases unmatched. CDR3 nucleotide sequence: TGCGCCAGCAGCTCAGGGGGCGATCACCACAATGAGCAGTTCTTC. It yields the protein CASSSGGDHHNEQFF.